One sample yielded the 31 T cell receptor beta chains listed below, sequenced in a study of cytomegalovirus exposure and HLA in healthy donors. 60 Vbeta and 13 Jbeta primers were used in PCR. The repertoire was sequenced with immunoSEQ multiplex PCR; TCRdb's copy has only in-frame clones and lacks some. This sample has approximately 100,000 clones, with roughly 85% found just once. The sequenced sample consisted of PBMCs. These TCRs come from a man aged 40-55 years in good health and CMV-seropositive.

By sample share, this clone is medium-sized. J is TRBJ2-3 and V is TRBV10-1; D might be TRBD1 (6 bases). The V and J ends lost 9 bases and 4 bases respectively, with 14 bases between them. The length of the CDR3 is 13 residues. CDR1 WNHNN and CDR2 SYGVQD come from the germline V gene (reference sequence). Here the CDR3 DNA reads TGCGCCAGTCAGGGGACAACAGCAGATACGCAGTATTTT. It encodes CASQGTTADTQYF.

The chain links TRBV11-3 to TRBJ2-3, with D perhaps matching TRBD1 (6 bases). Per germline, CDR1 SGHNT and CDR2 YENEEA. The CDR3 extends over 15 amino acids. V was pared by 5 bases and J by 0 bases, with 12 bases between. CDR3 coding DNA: TGTGCCAGCAGCCAGACAGGCCCTAGCACAGATACGCAGTATTTT. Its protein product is CASSQTGPSTDTQYF. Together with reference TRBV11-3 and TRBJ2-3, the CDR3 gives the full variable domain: EAGVVQSPRYKIIEKKQPVAFWCNPISGHNTLYWYLQNLGQGPELLIRYENEEAVDDSQLPKDRFSAERLKGVDSTLKIQPAELGDSAVYLCASSQTGPSTDTQYFGPGTRLTVL.

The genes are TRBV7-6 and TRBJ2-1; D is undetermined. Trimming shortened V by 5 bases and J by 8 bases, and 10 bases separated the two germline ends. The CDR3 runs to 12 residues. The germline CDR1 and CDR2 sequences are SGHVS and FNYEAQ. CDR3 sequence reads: CASSPNFDEQFF. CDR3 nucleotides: TGTGCCAGCAGCCCCAACTTCGATGAGCAGTTCTTC.

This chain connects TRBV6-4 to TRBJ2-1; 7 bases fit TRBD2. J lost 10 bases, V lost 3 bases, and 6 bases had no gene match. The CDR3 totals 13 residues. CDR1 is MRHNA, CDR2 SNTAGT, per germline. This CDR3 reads CASSERTRGEQFF. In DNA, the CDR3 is TGTGCCAGCAGTGAACGGACTAGGGGCGAGCAGTTCTTC.

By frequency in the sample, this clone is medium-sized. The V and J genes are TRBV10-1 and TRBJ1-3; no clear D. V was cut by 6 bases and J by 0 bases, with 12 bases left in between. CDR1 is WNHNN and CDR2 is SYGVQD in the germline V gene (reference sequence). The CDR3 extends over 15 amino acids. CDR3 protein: CASRKSGYSGNTIYF. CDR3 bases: TGCGCCAGCAGAAAGAGCGGATACTCTGGAAACACCATATATTTT.

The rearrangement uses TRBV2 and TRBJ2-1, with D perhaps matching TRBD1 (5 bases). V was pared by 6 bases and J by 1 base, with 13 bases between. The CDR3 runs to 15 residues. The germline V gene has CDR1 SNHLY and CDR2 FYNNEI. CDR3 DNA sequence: TGTGCCAGCAGACGCCCCAAGGGGTCCTACAATGAGCAGTTCTTC. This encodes CASRRPKGSYNEQFF.

As DNA, the CDR3 is TGTGCCAGCAGCCTGTCTAGCGGGGGGGATGCAGATACGCAGTATTTT. Its protein is CASSLSSGGDADTQYF. This chain joins TRBV4-2 and TRBJ2-3; the match to TRBD2 covers 12 bases. The CDR3 sequence is 16 residues long. V was clipped by 4 bases and J by 4 bases; unmatched bases: 6. Looked up from germline, CDR1 is LGHNA and CDR2 is YNFKEQ.

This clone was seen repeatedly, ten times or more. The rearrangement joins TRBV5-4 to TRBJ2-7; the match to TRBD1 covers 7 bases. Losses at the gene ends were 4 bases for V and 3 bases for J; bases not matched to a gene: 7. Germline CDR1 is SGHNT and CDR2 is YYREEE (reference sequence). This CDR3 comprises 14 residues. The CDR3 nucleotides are TGTGCCAGCAGCCCTGGGACAGACTACTACGAGCAGTACTTC. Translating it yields CASSPGTDYYEQYF.

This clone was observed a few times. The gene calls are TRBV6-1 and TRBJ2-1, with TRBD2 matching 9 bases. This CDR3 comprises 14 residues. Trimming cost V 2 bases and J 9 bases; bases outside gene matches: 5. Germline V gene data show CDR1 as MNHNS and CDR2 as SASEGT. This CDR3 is CASSEQPAGGEQFF. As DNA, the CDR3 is TGTGCCAGCAGTGAACAGCCAGCGGGAGGTGAGCAGTTCTTC.

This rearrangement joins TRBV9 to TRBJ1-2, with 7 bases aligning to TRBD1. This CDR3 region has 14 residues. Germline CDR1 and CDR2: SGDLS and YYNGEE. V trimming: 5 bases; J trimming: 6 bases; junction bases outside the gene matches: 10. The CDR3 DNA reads TGTGCCAGCAGTCCGACAGGGAAGATAAATGGCTACACCTTC. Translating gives CASSPTGKINGYTF.

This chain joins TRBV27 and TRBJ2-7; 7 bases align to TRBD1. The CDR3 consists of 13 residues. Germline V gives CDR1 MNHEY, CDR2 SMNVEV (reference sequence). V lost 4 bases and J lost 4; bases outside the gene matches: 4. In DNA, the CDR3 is TGTGCCAGCAGTTCGAGGGGGCTTTACGAGCAGTACTTC. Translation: CASSSRGLYEQYF.

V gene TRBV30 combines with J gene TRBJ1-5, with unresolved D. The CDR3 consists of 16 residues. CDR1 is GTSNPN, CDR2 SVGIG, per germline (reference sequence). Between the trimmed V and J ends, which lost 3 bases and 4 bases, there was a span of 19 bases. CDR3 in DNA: TGTGCCTGGAGCGAGGGCCAACCGACCGCAAATCAGCCCCAGCATTTT. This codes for CAWSEGQPTANQPQHF. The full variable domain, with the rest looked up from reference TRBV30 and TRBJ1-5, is SQTIHQWPATLVQPVGSPLSLECTVEGTSNPNLYWYRQAAGRGLQLLFYSVGIGQISSEVPQNLSASRPQDRQFILSSKKLLLSDSGFYLCAWSEGQPTANQPQHFGDGTRLSIL.

The CDR3 sequence is CAWSPVGEKLFF. The CDR3 DNA reads as TGTGCCTGGAGCCCTGTCGGTGAAAAACTGTTTTTT. The chain links TRBV30 to TRBJ1-4; D is ambiguous. Germline CDR1 is GTSNPN and CDR2 is SVGIG (reference sequence). CDR3 length: 12 amino acids. The V and J ends lost 3 bases and 7 bases respectively, with 9 bases between them.

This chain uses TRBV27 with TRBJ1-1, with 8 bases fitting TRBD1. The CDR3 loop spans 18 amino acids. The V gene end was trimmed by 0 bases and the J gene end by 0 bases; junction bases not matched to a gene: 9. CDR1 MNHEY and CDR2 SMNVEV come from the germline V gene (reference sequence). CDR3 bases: TGTGCCAGCAGTTTATCGAGTAGGGACAGGCCGATGAACACTGAAGCTTTCTTT. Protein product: CASSLSSRDRPMNTEAFF.

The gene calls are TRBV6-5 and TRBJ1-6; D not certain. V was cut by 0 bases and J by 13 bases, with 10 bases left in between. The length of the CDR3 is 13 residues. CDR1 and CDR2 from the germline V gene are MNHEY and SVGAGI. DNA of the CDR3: TGTGCCAGCAGTTACTCGACGGAGGATCCCCTCCACTTT. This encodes CASSYSTEDPLHF.

CDR3 protein: CASSQGLAAYTDTQYF. The CDR3 DNA reads as TGCGCCAGCAGCCAGGGACTAGCGGCGTACACAGATACGCAGTATTTT. The chain employs TRBV4-1 and TRBJ2-3; 11 nucleotides match TRBD2. CDR3 size: 16 residues. With V trimmed by 3 bases and J by 2 bases, 4 bases remained unmatched. The germline gives CDR1 MGHRA, CDR2 YSYEKL.

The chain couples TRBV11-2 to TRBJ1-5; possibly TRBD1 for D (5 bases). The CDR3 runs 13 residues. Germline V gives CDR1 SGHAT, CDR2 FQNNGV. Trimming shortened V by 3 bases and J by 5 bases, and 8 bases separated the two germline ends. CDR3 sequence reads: CASSFGGDQPQHF. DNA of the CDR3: TGTGCCAGCAGCTTCGGGGGGGATCAGCCCCAGCATTTT.

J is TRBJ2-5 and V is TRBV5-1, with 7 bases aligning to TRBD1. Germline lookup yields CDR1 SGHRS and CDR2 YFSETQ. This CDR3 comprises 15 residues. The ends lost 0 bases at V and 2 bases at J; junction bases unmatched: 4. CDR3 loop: CASSLVSRGQETQYF. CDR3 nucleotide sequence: TGCGCCAGCAGCTTGGTCTCCAGGGGGCAAGAGACCCAGTACTTC.

DNA of the CDR3: TGCGCCAGCAGCTTACTCCAGGGGAGGGCTACCTACGAGCAGTACTTC. Amino acid sequence: CASSLLQGRATYEQYF. The rearrangement links TRBV5-1 to TRBJ2-7; TRBD2 is a possible D gene (7 bases). CDR3 length: 16 residues. Trimming cost V 2 bases and J 2 bases, with 17 bases left between them. CDR1 and CDR2 from the germline V gene are SGHRS and YFSETQ. Full variable domain (rest looked up from reference TRBV5-1 and TRBJ2-7): KAGVTQTPRYLIKTRGQQVTLSCSPISGHRSVSWYQQTPGQGLQFLFEYFSETQRNKGNFPGRFSGRQFSNSRSEMNVSTLELGDSALYLCASSLLQGRATYEQYFGPGTRLTVT.

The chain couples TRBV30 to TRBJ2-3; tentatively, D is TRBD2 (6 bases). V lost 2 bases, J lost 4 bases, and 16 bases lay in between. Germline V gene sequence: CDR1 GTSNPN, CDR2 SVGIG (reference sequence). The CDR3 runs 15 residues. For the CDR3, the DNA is TGTGCCTGGAGTATGTTCGGAGGGAGCGCAGATACGCAGTATTTT. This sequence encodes CAWSMFGGSADTQYF.

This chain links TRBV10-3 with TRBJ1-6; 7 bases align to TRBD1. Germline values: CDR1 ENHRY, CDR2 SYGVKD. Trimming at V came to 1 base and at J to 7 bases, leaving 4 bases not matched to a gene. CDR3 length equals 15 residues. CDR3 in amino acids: CAISEFRDSNSPLHF. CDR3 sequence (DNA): TGTGCCATCAGTGAGTTCCGGGACAGCAATTCACCCCTCCACTTT.

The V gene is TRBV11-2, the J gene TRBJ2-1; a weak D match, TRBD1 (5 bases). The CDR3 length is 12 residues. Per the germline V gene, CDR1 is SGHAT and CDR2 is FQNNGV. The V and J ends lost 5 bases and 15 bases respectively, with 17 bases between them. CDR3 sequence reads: CASSPDTCLRFF. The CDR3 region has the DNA TGTGCCAGCAGCCCGGACACTTGTTTGCGGTTCTTC.

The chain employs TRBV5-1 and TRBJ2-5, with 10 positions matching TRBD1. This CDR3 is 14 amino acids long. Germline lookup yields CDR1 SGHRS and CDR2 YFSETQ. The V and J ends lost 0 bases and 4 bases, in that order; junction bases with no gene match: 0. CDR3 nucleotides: TGCGCCAGCAGCTTGGGGGACAGGGGAGAGACCCAGTACTTC. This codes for CASSLGDRGETQYF.

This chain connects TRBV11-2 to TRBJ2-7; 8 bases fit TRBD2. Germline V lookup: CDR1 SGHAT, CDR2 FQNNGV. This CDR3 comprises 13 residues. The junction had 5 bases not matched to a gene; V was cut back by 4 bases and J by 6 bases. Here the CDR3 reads CASSSGLGVEQYF. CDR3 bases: TGTGCCAGCAGCTCGGGACTAGGGGTCGAGCAGTACTTC.

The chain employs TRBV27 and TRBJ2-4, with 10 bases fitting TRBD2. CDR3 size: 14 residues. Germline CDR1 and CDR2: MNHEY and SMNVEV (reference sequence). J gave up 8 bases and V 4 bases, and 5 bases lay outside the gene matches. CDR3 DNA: TGTGCCAGCAGTTCTCTAGCGGGAGTGGACATTCAGTACTTC. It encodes CASSSLAGVDIQYF.

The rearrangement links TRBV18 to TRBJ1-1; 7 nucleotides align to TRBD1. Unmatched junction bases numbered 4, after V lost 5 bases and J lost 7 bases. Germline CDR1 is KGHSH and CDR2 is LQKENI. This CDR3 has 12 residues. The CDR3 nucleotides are TGTGCCAGCTCAGAGGACAGGTTTGAAGCTTTCTTT. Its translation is CASSEDRFEAFF.

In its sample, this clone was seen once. CDR3 nucleotide sequence: TGTGCCAGCAGCCCCAGGGGACGGACTGAAGCTTTCTTT. Residues: CASSPRGRTEAFF. The rearrangement uses TRBV11-1 and TRBJ1-1; D may be TRBD1 (6 bases). From germline, CDR1 is SGHAT and CDR2 FQDESV (reference sequence). This CDR3 comprises 13 residues. Trimming took off 5 bases at V and 5 bases at J, with 12 bases between the two ends.

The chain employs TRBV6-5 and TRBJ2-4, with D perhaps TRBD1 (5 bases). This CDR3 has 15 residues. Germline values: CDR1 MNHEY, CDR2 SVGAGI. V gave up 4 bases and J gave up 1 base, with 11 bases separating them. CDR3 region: CASSSSGMAKNIQYF. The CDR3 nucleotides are TGTGCCAGCAGTTCATCAGGGATGGCCAAAAACATTCAGTACTTC.

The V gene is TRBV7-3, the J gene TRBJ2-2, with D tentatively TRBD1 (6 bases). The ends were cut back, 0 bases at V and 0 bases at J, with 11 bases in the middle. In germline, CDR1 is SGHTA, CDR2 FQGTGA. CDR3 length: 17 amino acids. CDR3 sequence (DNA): TGTGCCAGCAGCTTAACTATAGGGGGAACGAACACCGGGGAGCTGTTTTTT. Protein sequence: CASSLTIGGTNTGELFF. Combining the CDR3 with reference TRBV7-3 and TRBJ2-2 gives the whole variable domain GAGVSQTPSNKVTEKGKYVELRCDPISGHTALYWYRQSLGQGPEFLIYFQGTGAADDSGLPNDRFFAVRPEGSVSTLKIQRTERGDSAVYLCASSLTIGGTNTGELFFGEGSRLTVL.

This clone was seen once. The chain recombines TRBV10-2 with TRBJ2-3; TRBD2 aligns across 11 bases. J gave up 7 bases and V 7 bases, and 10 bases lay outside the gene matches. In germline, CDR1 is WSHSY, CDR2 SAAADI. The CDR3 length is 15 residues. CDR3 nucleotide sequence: TGCGCCAGCAATACTGTAGCGGGAGGGTTGTATACGCAGTATTTT. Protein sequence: CASNTVAGGLYTQYF.

CDR3 loop: CASRTGYYEQYF. CDR3 sequence (DNA): TGTGCCAGCAGGACAGGGTACTACGAGCAGTACTTC. The chain employs TRBV28 and TRBJ2-5; 7 nucleotides agree with TRBD1. Matching the DNA end better, TRBJ2-7 makes the J call doubtful. This CDR3 is built from 12 residues. Germline CDR1 is MDHEN and CDR2 is SYDVKM.